The entry that follows covers one TCR beta chain sequence. V was clipped by 5 bases and J by 8 bases, with 15 bases between them. Germline assignment: CDR1 ENHRY and CDR2 SYGVKD. The CDR3 runs to 13 residues. The sample belongs to a study of blood T cell repertoires in COVID-19. About the research overall: COVID-19 samples from acute and convalescent phases originated in the United States, Italy and Spain.

The method was immunoSEQ multiplex PCR; TCRdb's version includes in-frame clones alone and lacks a portion of them. The sample lists tens of thousands of clones, 80% to 85% occurring once. This TCR came from a human donor in a cohort sampled during active COVID-19. Material for sequencing was peripheral blood. V gene TRBV10-3 combines with J gene TRBJ1-1; tentative D call: TRBD1 (5 bases). As DNA, the CDR3 is TGTGCCATCAGTACAGGTCCGACCGTCGAAGCTTTCTTT. It codes for CAISTGPTVEAFF.